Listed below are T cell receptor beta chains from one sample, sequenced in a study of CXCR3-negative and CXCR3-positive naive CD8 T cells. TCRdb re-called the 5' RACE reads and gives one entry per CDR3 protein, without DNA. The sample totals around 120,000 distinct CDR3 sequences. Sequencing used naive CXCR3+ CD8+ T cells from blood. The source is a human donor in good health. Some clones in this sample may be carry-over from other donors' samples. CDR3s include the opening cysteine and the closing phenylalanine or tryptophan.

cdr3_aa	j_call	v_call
CASSLGGADYGYTF	TRBJ1-2	TRBV9
CASSEHRGQETQYF	TRBJ2-5	TRBV2
CAISGSDSNTGELFF	TRBJ2-2	TRBV10-3
CASSLSNTGMYQETQYF	TRBJ2-5	TRBV28
CASSLPGLLSYTF	TRBJ1-2	TRBV11-3
CASSGDTHQETQYF	TRBJ2-5	TRBV7-9
CALWDSLNTEAFF	TRBJ1-1	TRBV30
CASSQGRGHLDEQFF	TRBJ2-1	TRBV14
CSALTSGRYEQYF	TRBJ2-7	TRBV20-1
CSVDSGNYGYTF	TRBJ1-2	TRBV29-1
CSVEEGTGGYTF	TRBJ1-2	TRBV29-1
CASSARVTGTSGGVDYNEQFF	TRBJ2-1	TRBV9
CASSVDRGEQFF	TRBJ2-1	TRBV9
CASSFSYSNQPQHF	TRBJ1-5	TRBV7-9
CASSLIPGTEKTQYF	TRBJ2-5	TRBV7-6
CASSPGGSYGQYF	TRBJ2-7	TRBV3-1
CSVVREGGRAGELFF	TRBJ2-2	TRBV29-1
CATSLQGGLLDTDTQYF	TRBJ2-3	TRBV6-2/TRBV6-3
CSAEGENSYEQYF	TRBJ2-7	TRBV29-1
CAWNPGTNYEQYF	TRBJ2-7	TRBV30
CASSFGSSGNEQYF	TRBJ2-7	TRBV7-2
CASSPRDLLKDTEAFF	TRBJ1-1	TRBV21-1
CASSDTKGVNTGELFF	TRBJ2-2	TRBV2
CSVESARVGGYTF	TRBJ1-2	TRBV29-1
CASRNDRGEGYTF	TRBJ1-2	TRBV6-5
CASSDRGFYNEQFF	TRBJ2-1	TRBV6-1
CASSNPGSVGIAGGKQETQYF	TRBJ2-5	TRBV7-8
CATSDRQGNQPQHF	TRBJ1-5	TRBV24-1
CASSQDMGGNTEAFF	TRBJ1-1	TRBV4-3
CASSLGDSEQYF	TRBJ2-7	TRBV5-1
CASTHRDTGELFF	TRBJ2-2	TRBV7-9
CSVVPTLNTEAFF	TRBJ1-1	TRBV29-1
CASSPGLAGTQETQYF	TRBJ2-5	TRBV12-3/TRBV12-4
CSARDPGSPYNEQFF	TRBJ2-1	TRBV20-1
CSVEQTNTGELFF	TRBJ2-2	TRBV29-1
CASSMPGGGGYYNEQFF	TRBJ2-1	TRBV7-2
CASSLDGMDTEAFF	TRBJ1-1	TRBV5-1
CASTPGRENYEQYF	TRBJ2-7	TRBV12-3/TRBV12-4
CASSPPPGAFYGYTF	TRBJ1-2	TRBV27
CASSWSETQYF	TRBJ2-5	TRBV7-6
CATTWPGEGADTQYF	TRBJ2-3	TRBV19